Below, one TCR beta chain is given with its context. The antigen remains undetermined. TCRdb called the 5' RACE reads again in MiXCR, with one record for every CDR3 protein. The sample gives hundreds of thousands of distinct CDR3 sequences, about 12% of which show up once; around 1.6% is in the top ten. This entry comes from a study of identical twins. Study conclusions and caveats: Among beta out-of-frame sequences, excess sharing between twins appeared weaker. Researchers reported excess low generation probability among twin-shared out-of-frame alpha sequences. Insertions were reduced in abundant cord blood beta clonotypes but not in memory repertoires.

The CDR3 length is 18 residues. Germline assignment: CDR1 SGHRS and CDR2 YFSETQ. The V and J ends lost 5 bases and 1 base, in that order; junction bases with no gene match: 10. This sample was shared with a second study, whose subject was yellow fever vaccine responses in identical twins.

This receptor was identified in a young woman in good health. The chain employs TRBV5-1 and TRBJ1-3, with TRBD1 identical over 12 bases. The sample comprised PBMCs. CDR3 amino acids: CASSWGQGAYVSGNTIYF. The CDR3 DNA reads as TGCGCCAGCAGTTGGGGACAGGGGGCTTACGTATCTGGAAACACCATATATTTT. Looking up the rest from reference TRBV5-1 and TRBJ1-3 gives the full variable domain: KAGVTQTPRYLIKTRGQQVTLSCSPISGHRSVSWYQQTPGQGLQFLFEYFSETQRNKGNFPGRFSGRQFSNSRSEMNVSTLELGDSALYLCASSWGQGAYVSGNTIYFGEGSWLTVV.